Shown below are 21 T cell receptor beta chains from a single sample sequenced in a study of T cell responses to AZD1222 COVID-19 vaccine. Using immunoSEQ multiplex PCR, the repertoire was profiled, and TCRdb retains in-frame clones only, with some absent. This sample has under 300,000 clones, with about 92% found just once. Sequences were derived from peripheral blood, sampled on day 0 of AZD1222 vaccination. The receptors stem from an adult in good health.

The chain couples TRBV7-2 to TRBJ2-1; 11 nucleotides match TRBD2. The CDR3 sequence is 15 residues long. V was pared by 3 bases and J by 7 bases, with 5 bases of the junction left unmatched. Germline-derived CDR1 and CDR2 are SGHTA and FQGNSA. CDR3 nucleotides: TGTGCCAGCAGCTTCCCTAGCGGGAGGCGGAATGAGCAGTTCTTC. Encoded protein: CASSFPSGRRNEQFF.

The chain links TRBV15 to TRBJ2-1; 8 bases align to TRBD2. The CDR3 consists of 15 residues. Germline V gene lookup returns CDR1 LNHNV and CDR2 YYDKDF (reference sequence). With 1 base clipped from V and 9 bases from J, the junction kept 8 bases outside the gene matches. The CDR3 here is CATSRASGSSSEQFF. The DNA for the CDR3 is TGTGCCACCAGCAGAGCTAGCGGGTCGTCTTCTGAGCAGTTCTTC.

This clone was observed once. The chain joins TRBV29-1 to TRBJ2-7; TRBD1 or TRBD2 may be the D gene (5 bases each). This CDR3 comprises 13 residues. Trimming shortened V by 6 bases and J by 3 bases, and 15 bases separated the two germline ends. CDR1 SQVTM and CDR2 ANQGSEA come from the germline V gene. CDR3 protein: CSVTIRDLYEQYF. CDR3 nucleotide sequence: TGCAGCGTGACGATTCGGGACCTCTACGAGCAGTACTTC.

In nucleotides, the CDR3 is TGTGCCAGCATGAGACAGGTGGACACTGAAGCTTTCTTT. Translated: CASMRQVDTEAFF. This rearrangement joins TRBV2 to TRBJ1-1, with D possibly TRBD1 on 6 matching bases. V lost 7 bases to trimming and J lost 3 bases, with 12 bases between them. This CDR3 spans 13 amino acids. Germline V gene sequence: CDR1 SNHLY, CDR2 FYNNEI.

The chain carries TRBV28 and TRBJ2-2; 7 nucleotides line up with TRBD1. J was trimmed by 7 bases and V by 5 bases; bases with no gene match: 13. The CDR3 is made up of 16 amino acids. The germline V gene has CDR1 MDHEN and CDR2 SYDVKM. CDR3 amino acids: CASSALQGTKVGELFF. For the CDR3, the DNA is TGTGCCAGCAGTGCACTACAGGGGACCAAGGTCGGGGAGCTGTTTTTT.

The chain recombines TRBV2 with TRBJ2-5, with D uncertain. Looked up from germline, CDR1 is SNHLY and CDR2 is FYNNEI. Trimming stripped 4 bases from V and 5 bases from J, with 5 bases between. CDR3 length: 11 residues. In nucleotides, the CDR3 is TGTGCCAGCAGTGCCCGGGAGACCCAGTACTTC. Translation gives CASSARETQYF.

This CDR3 is CASSRTENYGYTF. As DNA, the CDR3 is TGTGCCAGCAGCCGGACAGAAAACTATGGCTACACCTTC. The V and J genes are TRBV7-9 and TRBJ1-2, with D possibly being TRBD1 (6 bases). Trimming removed 5 bases from V and 2 bases from J, with 9 bases in between. Per germline, CDR1 SEHNR and CDR2 FQNEAQ (reference sequence). The CDR3 is 13 amino acids.

The gene calls are TRBV30 and TRBJ2-2, with TRBD2 matching over 8 bases. This CDR3 is 15 amino acids long. Germline V gives CDR1 GTSNPN, CDR2 SVGIG (reference sequence). V was pared by 4 bases and J by 3 bases, with 7 bases of the junction left unmatched. In DNA, the CDR3 is TGTGCCTGGAATGCCGGGACTAGGCACACCGGGGAGCTGTTTTTT. It yields the protein CAWNAGTRHTGELFF.

The chain carries TRBV6-2 or TRBV6-3 and TRBJ2-3, with D perhaps given as TRBD1 or TRBD2 (5 bases each). Germline lookup yields CDR1 MNHEY and CDR2 SVGEGT. The V end was cut by 4 bases, the J end by 4 bases, with 9 bases between. CDR3 size: 13 residues. Written as DNA, the CDR3 is TGTGCCAGCAGTTCATGGGGACCAGATACGCAGTATTTT. Protein product: CASSSWGPDTQYF.

Concerning this clone: One junction end disagrees with the germline gene, perhaps due to a read error. The chain couples TRBV13 to TRBJ2-7; D call uncertain. CDR1 PRHDT and CDR2 FYEKMQ come from the germline V gene (reference sequence). This CDR3 spans 11 amino acids. As DNA, the CDR3 is TGTGCCAGCAGCCTAGGCTACGAGCAGTACTTC. It yields the protein CASSLGYEQYF.

This rearrangement joins TRBV5-1 to TRBJ2-3; possibly TRBD1 for D (5 bases). The V and J ends lost 3 bases and 3 bases respectively, with 11 bases between them. This CDR3 comprises 14 residues. In germline, CDR1 is SGHRS, CDR2 YFSETQ. In DNA form, the CDR3 reads TGCGCCAGCAGCTCTGGCAGGGCAACAGATACGCAGTATTTT. This encodes CASSSGRATDTQYF.

J is TRBJ1-2 and V is TRBV5-1, with D tentatively TRBD1 (6 bases). Trimming shortened V by 4 bases and J by 1 base, and 11 bases separated the two germline ends. CDR3 length equals 14 residues. Per the germline V gene, CDR1 is SGHRS and CDR2 is YFSETQ. The CDR3 is CASSGDTINYGYTF. In DNA, the CDR3 is TGCGCCAGCAGCGGGGACACTATTAACTATGGCTACACCTTC.

This chain joins TRBV18 and TRBJ1-3; no definite D call. With 2 bases removed from V and 4 bases from J, the gap between germline ends came to 12 bases. The CDR3 loop spans 15 amino acids. The germline CDR1 and CDR2 sequences are KGHSH and LQKENI. CDR3 sequence reads: CASSPSSLGGNTIYF. For the CDR3, the DNA is TGTGCCAGCTCACCATCTTCCTTGGGGGGAAACACCATATATTTT.

The chain employs TRBV12-3 or TRBV12-4 and TRBJ2-2; perhaps TRBD2 as D (6 bases). Between the trimmed V and J ends, which lost 6 bases and 7 bases, there was a span of 12 bases. The CDR3 sequence is 13 residues long. DNA of the CDR3: TGTGCCAGCAGGCCCAGGGAGGTCGGGGAGCTGTTTTTT. Translating gives CASRPREVGELFF.

This chain connects TRBV20-1 to TRBJ2-1, with unresolved D. This CDR3 has 11 amino acids. V gave up 4 bases and J gave up 7 bases, with 8 bases separating them. Germline V lookup: CDR1 DFQATT, CDR2 SNEGSKA (reference sequence). CDR3: CSAMAYNEQFF. CDR3 nucleotides: TGCAGTGCTATGGCTTATAATGAGCAGTTCTTC.

The rearrangement links TRBV28 to TRBJ2-1; a weak D match, TRBD2 (5 bases). V shed 2 bases and J shed 9 bases, with 11 bases lying between them. This CDR3 has 13 residues. Germline loops: CDR1 MDHEN, CDR2 SYDVKM. This CDR3 reads CASSLTSGSEQFF. The CDR3 region has the DNA TGTGCCAGCAGTTTAACCAGCGGCAGTGAGCAGTTCTTC.

This sequence joins TRBV7-2 and TRBJ2-7; 7 nucleotides agree with TRBD1. The CDR3 consists of 14 residues. With V trimmed by 6 bases and J by 4 bases, 9 bases remained unmatched. Per germline, CDR1 SGHTA and CDR2 FQGNSA. The CDR3 nucleotides read TGTGCCAGCAGTCCGGACAGGTTTTCTTACGAGCAGTACTTC. Translating it yields CASSPDRFSYEQYF.

The CDR3 DNA reads as TGTGCCAGCAGCCAACAGTTCCTCGGAGGATATGGCTACACCTTC. Residues: CASSQQFLGGYGYTF. The genes are TRBV3-1 (or the pseudogene TRBV3-2) and TRBJ1-2; D ambiguous. CDR3 length equals 15 residues. Trimming took off 2 bases at V and 5 bases at J, with 15 bases between the two ends. The germline CDR1 and CDR2 sequences are LGHDT and YNNKEL (reference sequence).

This clone was picked up one time. The V gene is TRBV6-5, the J gene TRBJ2-1; 9 nucleotides align to TRBD2. The CDR3 covers 15 residues. Germline CDR1 reads MNHEY; CDR2 reads SVGAGI. J gave up 0 bases and V 8 bases, and 5 bases lay outside the gene matches. As DNA, the CDR3 is TGTGCCAGCCTTCTTAGCGGGAGCTCCTACAATGAGCAGTTCTTC. Its translation: CASLLSGSSYNEQFF.

The sample holds one count of this clone. The chain uses TRBV5-5 and TRBJ2-7; D remains unclear. The CDR3 loop spans 12 amino acids. V was cut by 1 base and J by 9 bases, with 11 bases left in between. Germline V gene lookup returns CDR1 SGHKS and CDR2 YYEKEE (reference sequence). The CDR3 nucleotides are TGTGCCAGCAGCTTGACAGTAACGGTGCAGTACTTC. Amino acids: CASSLTVTVQYF.

The chain combines TRBV4-1 with TRBJ2-1, with 8 bases identical to TRBD2. The CDR3 totals 18 residues. Germline V lookup: CDR1 MGHRA, CDR2 YSYEKL. With 1 base clipped from V and 8 bases from J, the junction kept 16 bases outside the gene matches. CDR3 loop: CASSQGLASYHLQDEQFF. The CDR3 nucleotides are TGCGCCAGCAGCCAAGGACTAGCGAGCTACCATCTACAAGATGAGCAGTTCTTC.